This T cell receptor (beta chain) was obtained from a study of blood T cell repertoires in COVID-19. Across the study: Italy, Spain and the United States were the sources of the convalescent and acute COVID-19 samples.

After removal of 6 bases from V and 6 bases from J, the junction contained 4 bases not matched to a gene. This CDR3 comprises 15 residues. Germline V CDR1 and CDR2: MNHEY, SMNVEV (reference sequence). Per the authors' pipeline: Reference gene primer amplification in the assay estimated nucleated cell counts. Assay: immunoSEQ multiplex PCR; the TCRdb copy retains only in-frame clones and omits some. V and J calls and clone size are those listed in that table; D and trimming were worked out from the DNA. The table has 400,000 or so clones, approximately 91% seen once. Sequencing was done on a sample of PBMCs or T cells enriched from blood (not recorded which). V usage is TRBV27 and J usage is TRBJ2-2; TRBD2 matches 13 bases. The sequence was collected from a woman aged 40 to 50 with acute COVID-19. The CDR3 coding sequence is TGTGCCAGCAGAGGGACTAGCGGGACTCCCGGGGAGCTGTTTTTT. It encodes CASRGTSGTPGELFF.